These T cell receptor beta chains were read from a single sample in a study of blood T cell repertoires in COVID-19. Here immunoSEQ multiplex PCR was the method, and the copy in TCRdb shows in-frame clones only, minus some. The sample has 260,000 or so clones, around 88% seen once. Sequences were obtained from PBMCs or T cells enriched from blood (not recorded which). The receptors shown here come from a middle-aged woman with acute COVID-19. Each CDR3 is given without its conserved first and last residue. A D gene is named only where the DNA matches it firmly.

j_gene	v_gene	d_gene	CDR3aa
TRBJ2-2	TRBV6-2/TRBV6-3	.	ASSYRGPRTNTGELF
TRBJ1-1	TRBV30	TRBD1	AWKDRANTEAF
TRBJ1-5	TRBV19	.	ASSTRQDGQPQH
TRBJ1-4	TRBV18	.	ASSPRTAQNEKLF
TRBJ1-5	TRBV19	.	ASSSTGYQPQH
TRBJ1-2	TRBV14	.	ASSKGGDSSSGYT
TRBJ2-7	TRBV6-5	TRBD1	ASRRDRTLTYEQY
TRBJ1-1	TRBV2	TRBD1	ASSETGSQAF
TRBJ1-1	TRBV27	.	ASSLSSFTEAF
TRBJ2-7	TRBV7-9	.	ASSLGTYYEQY
TRBJ2-1	TRBV7-8	.	ASSLGGENEQF
TRBJ1-5	TRBV2	.	ASSLVVQPQH
TRBJ1-2	TRBV24-1	TRBD1	ATSDGQGRGYT
TRBJ2-2	TRBV10-1	.	ASSERRGTNTGELF
TRBJ1-5	TRBV6-5	.	ASSYSSSFSQPQH
TRBJ1-1	TRBV12-3/TRBV12-4	TRBD1	ASSLAHRGQAF
TRBJ2-3	TRBV7-3	TRBD2	ASSVTSGRPIFTQY
TRBJ1-3	TRBV19	.	ASTGGAGNTIY
TRBJ1-1	TRBV27	.	ASSFGRGTEAF
TRBJ2-3	TRBV7-3	TRBD2	ASSLTPRLAGASTDTQY
TRBJ1-5	TRBV14	TRBD1	ASSPFRDRAQRDNQPQH
TRBJ2-7	TRBV5-1	TRBD1	ASSQGQGNEQY
TRBJ1-4	TRBV6-5	TRBD1	ASRRTGLYEKLF
TRBJ1-4	TRBV28	.	ASKGIEKLF
TRBJ1-3	TRBV9	.	ASSVDPGLEGNTIY
TRBJ1-2	TRBV3-1/TRBV3-2	.	ASSQDGSLAGRGYT
TRBJ1-5	TRBV5-5	.	ASSLVGSIGQPQH
TRBJ2-1	TRBV7-9	TRBD2	ASSWLSMLAGGSEQF